This T cell receptor (beta chain) originates from a study of T cell repertoires in cytomegalovirus infection. About this clonotype itself: Antigen specificity is unknown.

The CDR3 runs 20 residues. CDR1 is SGHNT and CDR2 is YYREEE in the germline V gene (reference sequence). V was shortened by 0 bases and J by 2 bases, with 26 bases between the two germline ends. Whole-study results and caveats: Dominating the ex vivo response were HLA-C-restricted CMV-specific TCR beta clonotypes.

Each CDR3 protein gets one entry after TCRdb re-called the reads with MiXCR. The sample lists more than 650,000 distinct CDR3 sequences; roughly 36% were seen once. The chain carries TRBV5-4 and TRBJ1-2, with D perhaps TRBD1 (6 bases). The sample was PBMCs. This receptor was obtained from a human donor in good health (CMV status not recorded). Some clones in this sample may be carry-over from other donors' samples. CDR3 sequence: CASSLVARRGGGWANYGYTF. DNA of the CDR3: TGTGCCAGCAGCTTGGTCGCGCGCAGGGGCGGAGGGTGGGCCAACTATGGCTACACCTTC.